The clone carrying this TCR beta chain was seen more than once but under ten times. RNA transcripts gave rise to amplified TCR beta CDR3 regions. HTBI primers were the set used in a first-round RT-PCR of the TCR CDR3. TCRdb re-called the multiplex PCR reads with MiXCR, one entry per CDR3 protein. The sample yields about 400,000 distinct CDR3 sequences, about an eighth seen once. This record comes from a study of T cells in Graves' hyperthyroidism and ophthalmopathy. Germline CDR1 reads SGHRS; CDR2 reads YFSETQ. V was pared by 3 bases and J by 8 bases, with 12 bases between. CDR3 length: 13 residues. Sequencing input: blood. This TCR came from a man aged 45 to 65 with Graves' ophthalmopathy. The rearrangement uses TRBV5-1 and TRBJ2-1, with D possibly being TRBD2 (6 bases). CDR3 sequence (DNA): TGCGCCAGCAGCTCGGAGGGGATAGATGAGCAGTTCTTC. Protein sequence: CASSSEGIDEQFF.